This is a list of T cell receptor beta chains from one sample in a study of T cell responses to AZD1222 COVID-19 vaccine. This table comes from immunoSEQ multiplex PCR, and its TCRdb copy is limited to in-frame clones, with some not included. The table includes over 85,000 clones, 90% to 95% detected once. The input for sequencing was peripheral blood, taken on day 0 of AZD1222 vaccination. Receptors originate from an adult in good health. CDR3s include the opening cysteine and the closing phenylalanine or tryptophan. The order of the fields is J gene, V gene, clone size, D gene, CDR3 protein, CDR3 DNA. D genes are given only for firm matches. Clone size is given for some rows only: seen once, a few or many times, or a class if the clone is expanded.

j_call: TRBJ1-5; v_call: TRBV19; clone_size: -; d_call: TRBD1; cdr3_aa: CASGQGWKYSNQPQHF; cdr3_nt: TGTGCCAGCGGACAGGGGTGGAAATATAGCAATCAGCCCCAGCATTTT
j_call: TRBJ1-1; v_call: TRBV3-1/TRBV3-2; clone_size: -; d_call: -; cdr3_aa: CASSQADRLNTEAFF; cdr3_nt: TGTGCCAGCAGCCAAGCAGACAGATTGAACACTGAAGCTTTCTTT
j_call: TRBJ2-5; v_call: TRBV7-9; clone_size: -; d_call: -; cdr3_aa: CASSPGRETQYF; cdr3_nt: TGTGCCAGCAGCCCCGGGAGAGAGACCCAGTACTTC
j_call: TRBJ1-2; v_call: TRBV30; clone_size: -; d_call: -; cdr3_aa: CAWSRDRRSYGYTF; cdr3_nt: TGTGCCTGGAGCAGGGACCGGAGAAGCTATGGCTACACCTTC
j_call: TRBJ2-1; v_call: TRBV11-2; clone_size: -; d_call: -; cdr3_aa: CASSLAPLGRRVF; cdr3_nt: TGTGCCAGCAGCTTAGCTCCTCTGGGTCGTCGGGTCTTC
j_call: TRBJ1-2; v_call: TRBV28; clone_size: once; d_call: -; cdr3_aa: CASSLWPGRYGYTF; cdr3_nt: TGTGCCAGCAGTTTATGGCCAGGGCGGTATGGCTACACCTTC
j_call: TRBJ2-1; v_call: TRBV19; clone_size: once; d_call: -; cdr3_aa: CASSRQRANEQFF; cdr3_nt: TGTGCCAGTAGTAGACAACGGGCCAATGAGCAGTTCTTC
j_call: TRBJ2-7; v_call: TRBV2; clone_size: -; d_call: -; cdr3_aa: CASSPTYEQYF; cdr3_nt: TGTGCCAGCAGTCCTACCTACGAGCAGTACTTC
j_call: TRBJ2-3; v_call: TRBV11-2; clone_size: -; d_call: TRBD1; cdr3_aa: CASSGYRGPTDTQYF; cdr3_nt: TGTGCCAGCAGCGGGTACAGGGGGCCGACAGATACGCAGTATTTT
j_call: TRBJ1-2; v_call: TRBV9; clone_size: -; d_call: -; cdr3_aa: CASSVGGGDSGYTF; cdr3_nt: TGTGCCAGCAGCGTAGGTGGTGGGGATTCTGGCTACACCTTC
j_call: TRBJ1-5; v_call: TRBV2; clone_size: -; d_call: -; cdr3_aa: CASGQQDSNQPQHF; cdr3_nt: TGTGCCAGCGGGCAGCAGGATAGCAATCAGCCCCAGCATTTT
j_call: TRBJ1-1; v_call: TRBV12-3/TRBV12-4; clone_size: -; d_call: -; cdr3_aa: CASSWVLNTEAFF; cdr3_nt: TGTGCCAGCAGTTGGGTATTGAACACTGAAGCTTTCTTT
j_call: TRBJ2-7; v_call: TRBV5-4; clone_size: -; d_call: -; cdr3_aa: CASSLVGNSYEQYF; cdr3_nt: TGTGCCAGCAGCTTGGTTGGGAATTCCTACGAGCAGTACTTC
j_call: TRBJ2-2; v_call: TRBV5-1; clone_size: -; d_call: TRBD1; cdr3_aa: CASSDTGGAGELFF; cdr3_nt: TGCGCCAGCAGCGATACAGGGGGAGCCGGGGAGCTGTTTTTT
j_call: TRBJ1-3; v_call: TRBV7-8; clone_size: -; d_call: TRBD1; cdr3_aa: CASSLSSGGTGNTIYF; cdr3_nt: TGTGCCAGCAGCCTAAGCTCAGGGGGAACTGGAAACACCATATATTTT
j_call: TRBJ1-6; v_call: TRBV27; clone_size: -; d_call: -; cdr3_aa: CASSTNWVSPLHF; cdr3_nt: TGTGCCAGCAGTACAAATTGGGTTTCACCCCTCCACTTT
j_call: TRBJ1-3; v_call: TRBV12-5; clone_size: -; d_call: -; cdr3_aa: CASGLVSGNSGNTIYF; cdr3_nt: TGTGCTAGTGGTTTGGTATCAGGGAACTCTGGAAACACCATATATTTT
j_call: TRBJ2-2; v_call: TRBV4-2; clone_size: once; d_call: TRBD2; cdr3_aa: CASSQSGGRGWTGELFF; cdr3_nt: TGTGCCAGCAGCCAATCCGGAGGGAGGGGTTGGACCGGGGAGCTGTTTTTT
j_call: TRBJ2-1; v_call: TRBV15; clone_size: -; d_call: -; cdr3_aa: CATSSGPDYNEQFF; cdr3_nt: TGTGCCACCAGCTCAGGACCGGACTACAATGAGCAGTTCTTC
j_call: TRBJ1-2; v_call: TRBV12-3/TRBV12-4; clone_size: -; d_call: -; cdr3_aa: CASSSMGYGYTF; cdr3_nt: TGTGCCAGCAGCTCGATGGGGTATGGCTACACCTTC
j_call: TRBJ1-1; v_call: TRBV30; clone_size: -; d_call: -; cdr3_aa: CAWTFGGTEAFF; cdr3_nt: TGTGCCTGGACCTTTGGAGGCACTGAAGCTTTCTTT
j_call: TRBJ2-7; v_call: TRBV7-9; clone_size: -; d_call: TRBD2; cdr3_aa: CARPGGLVSEGTYEQYF; cdr3_nt: TGTGCCAGGCCGGGGGGACTAGTATCGGAGGGCACCTACGAGCAGTACTTC
j_call: TRBJ2-1; v_call: TRBV27; clone_size: -; d_call: TRBD2; cdr3_aa: CASSPQAGSSYNEQFF; cdr3_nt: TGTGCCAGCAGTCCCCAAGCGGGGAGCTCCTACAATGAGCAGTTCTTC
j_call: TRBJ1-2; v_call: TRBV19; clone_size: -; d_call: -; cdr3_aa: CASSIQGGYGYTF; cdr3_nt: TGTGCCAGTAGTATACAGGGCGGCTATGGCTACACCTTC
j_call: TRBJ2-5; v_call: TRBV3-1/TRBV3-2; clone_size: -; d_call: TRBD1; cdr3_aa: CASSLPDRGVETQYF; cdr3_nt: TGTGCCAGCAGCCTTCCGGACAGGGGTGTAGAGACCCAGTACTTC
j_call: TRBJ2-1; v_call: TRBV6-4; clone_size: -; d_call: -; cdr3_aa: CASSDMRNSSYNEQFF; cdr3_nt: TGTGCCAGCAGTGACATGCGGAACAGCTCCTACAATGAGCAGTTCTTC
j_call: TRBJ2-7; v_call: TRBV2; clone_size: -; d_call: TRBD2; cdr3_aa: CASSELAGVFYEQYF; cdr3_nt: TGTGCCAGCAGTGAACTGGCGGGAGTTTTCTACGAGCAGTACTTC
j_call: TRBJ1-1; v_call: TRBV7-2; clone_size: -; d_call: -; cdr3_aa: CASSLGETFF; cdr3_nt: TGTGCCAGCAGCTTAGGGGAAACTTTCTTT
j_call: TRBJ2-5; v_call: TRBV3-1/TRBV3-2; clone_size: -; d_call: TRBD2; cdr3_aa: CASSQVGGGTQETQYF; cdr3_nt: TGTGCCAGCAGCCAGGTTGGCGGGGGGACCCAAGAGACCCAGTACTTC
j_call: TRBJ1-3; v_call: TRBV6-5; clone_size: -; d_call: -; cdr3_aa: CASRAQGFGGNTIYF; cdr3_nt: TGTGCCAGCAGAGCCCAGGGGTTCGGTGGTAACACCATATATTTT
j_call: TRBJ2-7; v_call: TRBV18; clone_size: -; d_call: TRBD1; cdr3_aa: CASSPKGQLEQYF; cdr3_nt: TGTGCCAGCTCACCGAAGGGACAGCTAGAGCAGTACTTC
j_call: TRBJ1-3; v_call: TRBV5-4; clone_size: -; d_call: TRBD1; cdr3_aa: CATRTGDYSGNTIYF; cdr3_nt: TGTGCCACCAGGACAGGAGATTACTCTGGAAACACCATATATTTT
j_call: TRBJ1-4; v_call: TRBV28; clone_size: -; d_call: -; cdr3_aa: CASSPPIGSGEKLFF; cdr3_nt: TGTGCCAGCAGCCCACCCATAGGCTCCGGTGAAAAACTGTTTTTT
j_call: TRBJ2-7; v_call: TRBV29-1; clone_size: few; d_call: -; cdr3_aa: CSVRPQVGKAYEQYF; cdr3_nt: TGCAGCGTGCGGCCCCAAGTGGGAAAAGCCTACGAGCAGTACTTC
j_call: TRBJ2-1; v_call: TRBV21-1; clone_size: -; d_call: -; cdr3_aa: CASSYRGQGAKLVF; cdr3_nt: TGTGCCAGCAGCTATCGGGGACAGGGTGCCAAGTTAGTCTTC
j_call: TRBJ1-5; v_call: TRBV3-1/TRBV3-2; clone_size: -; d_call: -; cdr3_aa: CASSLQGMAQHF; cdr3_nt: TGTGCCAGCAGCTTACAGGGAATGGCCCAGCATTTT
j_call: TRBJ1-5; v_call: TRBV19; clone_size: once; d_call: -; cdr3_aa: CASRTTGVSNQPQHF; cdr3_nt: TGTGCCAGTAGGACGACAGGCGTTAGCAATCAGCCCCAGCATTTT
j_call: TRBJ1-5; v_call: TRBV6-2/TRBV6-3; clone_size: -; d_call: TRBD1; cdr3_aa: CASSYTQDRAEGSNQPQHF; cdr3_nt: TGTGCCAGCAGTTATACCCAAGACAGGGCTGAGGGTAGCAATCAGCCCCAGCATTTT
j_call: TRBJ2-1; v_call: TRBV5-6; clone_size: -; d_call: -; cdr3_aa: CASSAKGGYNEQFF; cdr3_nt: TGTGCCAGCAGCGCGAAAGGGGGATACAATGAGCAGTTCTTC
j_call: TRBJ1-1; v_call: TRBV29-1; clone_size: -; d_call: -; cdr3_aa: CSVGRGSTEAFF; cdr3_nt: TGCAGCGTTGGTAGGGGTAGCACTGAAGCTTTCTTT
j_call: TRBJ2-7; v_call: TRBV6-5; clone_size: -; d_call: -; cdr3_aa: CASSYGPGLSYEQYF; cdr3_nt: TGTGCCAGCAGTTACGGGCCGGGGCTCTCCTACGAGCAGTACTTC
j_call: TRBJ1-6; v_call: TRBV5-1; clone_size: -; d_call: -; cdr3_aa: CASSLVPRTGYNSPLHF; cdr3_nt: TGCGCCAGCAGCTTGGTGCCTCGGACTGGCTATAATTCACCCCTCCACTTT
j_call: TRBJ2-4; v_call: TRBV27; clone_size: -; d_call: -; cdr3_aa: CASSLLGQPKNIQYF; cdr3_nt: TGTGCCAGCAGTTTGTTAGGACAGCCCAAAAACATTCAGTACTTC
j_call: TRBJ2-1; v_call: TRBV27; clone_size: -; d_call: -; cdr3_aa: CASSQAPYNEQFF; cdr3_nt: TGTGCCAGCAGCCAGGCACCCTACAATGAGCAGTTCTTC
j_call: TRBJ2-2; v_call: TRBV5-1; clone_size: -; d_call: -; cdr3_aa: CASSLEGGWLWRGELFF; cdr3_nt: TGCGCCAGCAGCTTGGAGGGCGGGTGGTTGTGGCGCGGGGAGCTGTTTTTT
j_call: TRBJ1-3; v_call: TRBV5-6; clone_size: -; d_call: -; cdr3_aa: CASSLGRPSGNTIYF; cdr3_nt: TGTGCCAGCAGCTTGGGTCGGCCCTCTGGAAACACCATATATTTT
j_call: TRBJ2-2; v_call: TRBV9; clone_size: -; d_call: TRBD2; cdr3_aa: CASSVGGSGSGAGELFF; cdr3_nt: TGTGCCAGCAGCGTAGGCGGTTCCGGGAGCGGGGCCGGGGAGCTGTTTTTT
j_call: TRBJ2-2; v_call: TRBV29-1; clone_size: -; d_call: TRBD1; cdr3_aa: CSVEVAGQGAGELFF; cdr3_nt: TGCAGCGTTGAGGTGGCGGGACAGGGCGCTGGGGAGCTGTTTTTT
j_call: TRBJ1-4; v_call: TRBV7-6; clone_size: -; d_call: TRBD1; cdr3_aa: CASSPAARGQWANEKLFF; cdr3_nt: TGTGCCAGCAGCCCAGCGGCCAGGGGGCAGTGGGCTAATGAAAAACTGTTTTTT
j_call: TRBJ2-2; v_call: TRBV6-5; clone_size: -; d_call: TRBD1; cdr3_aa: CASSKGQGRTGELFF; cdr3_nt: TGTGCCAGCAGTAAGGGACAGGGGCGGACCGGGGAGCTGTTTTTT
j_call: TRBJ2-7; v_call: TRBV6-2/TRBV6-3; clone_size: -; d_call: TRBD2; cdr3_aa: CASSYLLAGSYEQYF; cdr3_nt: TGTGCCAGCAGTTACCTACTAGCGGGGTCCTACGAGCAGTACTTC
j_call: TRBJ2-3; v_call: TRBV6-5; clone_size: -; d_call: -; cdr3_aa: CASTRRTDTQYF; cdr3_nt: TGTGCCAGCACGAGGAGAACAGATACGCAGTATTTT
j_call: TRBJ1-6; v_call: TRBV6-5; clone_size: -; d_call: -; cdr3_aa: CAGGNWVHLPLHF; cdr3_nt: TGTGCCGGTGGGAATTGGGTGCATCTCCCCCTCCACTTT